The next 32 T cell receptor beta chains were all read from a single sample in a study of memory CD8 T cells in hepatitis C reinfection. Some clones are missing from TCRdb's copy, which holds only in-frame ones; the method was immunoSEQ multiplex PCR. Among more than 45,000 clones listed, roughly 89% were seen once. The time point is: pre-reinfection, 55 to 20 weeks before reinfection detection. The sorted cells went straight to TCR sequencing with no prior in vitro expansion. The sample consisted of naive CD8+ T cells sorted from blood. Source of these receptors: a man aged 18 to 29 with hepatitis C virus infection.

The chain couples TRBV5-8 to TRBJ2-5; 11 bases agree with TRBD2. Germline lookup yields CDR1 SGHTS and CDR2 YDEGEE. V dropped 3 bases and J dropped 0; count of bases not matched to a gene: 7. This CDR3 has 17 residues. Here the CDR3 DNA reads TGTGCCAGCAGCTCCTTAGCGGGGGGGGAGTACCAAGAGACCCAGTACTTC. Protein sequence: CASSSLAGGEYQETQYF. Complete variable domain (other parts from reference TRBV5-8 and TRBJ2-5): EAGVTQSPTHLIKTRGQQATLRCSPISGHTSVYWYQQALGLGLQFLLWYDEGEERNRGNFPPRFSGRQFPNYSSELNVNALELEDSALYLCASSSLAGGEYQETQYFGPGTRLLVL.

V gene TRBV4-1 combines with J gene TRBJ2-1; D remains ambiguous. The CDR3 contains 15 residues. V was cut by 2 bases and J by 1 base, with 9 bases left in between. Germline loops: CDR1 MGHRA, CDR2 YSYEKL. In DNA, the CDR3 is TGCGCCAGCAGCCAACCCTCCTCTTCCTACAATGAGCAGTTCTTC. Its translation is CASSQPSSSYNEQFF.

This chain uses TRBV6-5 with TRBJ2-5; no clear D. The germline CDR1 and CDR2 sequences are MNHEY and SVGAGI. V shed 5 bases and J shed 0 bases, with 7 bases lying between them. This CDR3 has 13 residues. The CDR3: CASSRSYQETQYF. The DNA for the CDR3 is TGTGCCAGCAGTCGGTCGTACCAAGAGACCCAGTACTTC.

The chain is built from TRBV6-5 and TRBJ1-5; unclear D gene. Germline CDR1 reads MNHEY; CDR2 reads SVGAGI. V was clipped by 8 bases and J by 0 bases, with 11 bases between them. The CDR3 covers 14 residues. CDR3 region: CASDGGNSNQPQHF. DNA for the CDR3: TGTGCCAGCGACGGCGGTAATAGCAATCAGCCCCAGCATTTT.

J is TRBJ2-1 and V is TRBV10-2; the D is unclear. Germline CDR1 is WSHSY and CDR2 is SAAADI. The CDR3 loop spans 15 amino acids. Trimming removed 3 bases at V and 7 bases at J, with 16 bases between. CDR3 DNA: TGCGCCAGCAGTGAAGATCGATCTTTCGGGAATGAGCAGTTCTTC. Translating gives CASSEDRSFGNEQFF.

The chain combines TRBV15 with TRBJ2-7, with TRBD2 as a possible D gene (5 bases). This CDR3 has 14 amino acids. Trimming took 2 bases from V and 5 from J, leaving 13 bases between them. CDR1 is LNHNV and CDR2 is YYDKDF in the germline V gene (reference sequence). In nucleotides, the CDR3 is TGTGCCACCAGCAGACGGGCCCACGGGGACGAGCAGTACTTC. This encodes CATSRRAHGDEQYF. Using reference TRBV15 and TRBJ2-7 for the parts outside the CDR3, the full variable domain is DAMVIQNPRYQVTQFGKPVTLSCSQTLNHNVMYWYQQKSSQAPKLLFHYYDKDFNNEADTPDNFQSRRPNTSFCFLDIRSPGLGDTAMYLCATSRRAHGDEQYFGPGTRLTVT.

The DNA for the CDR3 is TGTGCCAGCAGCGCACCTAGCGGGGGACGTCCAGATACGCAGTATTTT. As protein: CASSAPSGGRPDTQYF. The gene calls are TRBV9 and TRBJ2-3; 10 positions match TRBD2. There are 16 residues in the CDR3. Germline V gene sequence: CDR1 SGDLS, CDR2 YYNGEE. The V and J ends lost 3 bases and 4 bases, in that order; junction bases with no gene match: 8.

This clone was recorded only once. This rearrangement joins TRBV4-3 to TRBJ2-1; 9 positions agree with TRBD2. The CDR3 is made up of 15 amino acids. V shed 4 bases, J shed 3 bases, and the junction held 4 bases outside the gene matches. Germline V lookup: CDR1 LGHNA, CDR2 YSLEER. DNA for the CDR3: TGCGCCAGCAGCCGAGCGGGGGGAGGCTACAATGAGCAGTTCTTC. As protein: CASSRAGGGYNEQFF.

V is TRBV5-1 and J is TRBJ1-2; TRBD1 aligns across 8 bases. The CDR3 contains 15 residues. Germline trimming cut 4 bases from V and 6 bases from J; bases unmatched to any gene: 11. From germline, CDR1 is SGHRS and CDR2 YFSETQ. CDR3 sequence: CASSAAQGEIDGYTF. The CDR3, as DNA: TGCGCCAGCAGCGCGGCACAGGGGGAGATTGATGGCTACACCTTC.

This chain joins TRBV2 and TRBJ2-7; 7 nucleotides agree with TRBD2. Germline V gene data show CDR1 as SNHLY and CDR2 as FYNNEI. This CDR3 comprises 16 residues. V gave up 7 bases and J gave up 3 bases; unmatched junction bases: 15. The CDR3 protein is CASNREHRTGGYEQYV. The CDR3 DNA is TGTGCCAGCAATCGGGAACACAGGACGGGGGGCTACGAGCAGTACGTC.

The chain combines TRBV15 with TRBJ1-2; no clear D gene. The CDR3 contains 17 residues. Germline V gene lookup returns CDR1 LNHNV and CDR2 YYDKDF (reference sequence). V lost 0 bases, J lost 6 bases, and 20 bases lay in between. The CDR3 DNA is TGTGCCACCAGCAGAGATAGAGGCGGTGGGCAGAGGGATGGCTACACCTTC. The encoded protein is CATSRDRGGGQRDGYTF.

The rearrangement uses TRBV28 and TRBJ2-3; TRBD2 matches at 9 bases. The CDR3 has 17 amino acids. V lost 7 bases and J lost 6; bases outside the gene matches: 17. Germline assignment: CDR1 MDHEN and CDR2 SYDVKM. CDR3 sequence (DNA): TGTGCCAGCACCCAAGCAGAGACTAGCGGAGGTCCGGATACGCAGTATTTT. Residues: CASTQAETSGGPDTQYF.

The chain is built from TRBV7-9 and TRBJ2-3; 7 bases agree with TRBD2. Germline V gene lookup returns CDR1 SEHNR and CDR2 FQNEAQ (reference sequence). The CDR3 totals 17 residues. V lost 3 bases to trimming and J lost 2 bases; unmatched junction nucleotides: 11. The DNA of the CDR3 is TGTGCCAGCAGCTTTTCCCCGGGCGGGAGCGTCACAGATACGCAGTATTTT. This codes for CASSFSPGGSVTDTQYF.

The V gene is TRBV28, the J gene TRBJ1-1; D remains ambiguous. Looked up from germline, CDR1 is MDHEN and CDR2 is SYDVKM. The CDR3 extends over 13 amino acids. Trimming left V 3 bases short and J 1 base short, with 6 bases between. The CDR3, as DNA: TGTGCCAGCAGTTTCAGGCCGAACACTGAAGCTTTCTTT. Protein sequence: CASSFRPNTEAFF.

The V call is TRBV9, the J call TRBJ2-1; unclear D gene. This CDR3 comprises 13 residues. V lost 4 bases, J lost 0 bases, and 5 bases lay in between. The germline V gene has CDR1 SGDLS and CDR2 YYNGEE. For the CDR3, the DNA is TGTGCCAGCAGCCCTAGCTCCTACAATGAGCAGTTCTTC. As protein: CASSPSSYNEQFF.

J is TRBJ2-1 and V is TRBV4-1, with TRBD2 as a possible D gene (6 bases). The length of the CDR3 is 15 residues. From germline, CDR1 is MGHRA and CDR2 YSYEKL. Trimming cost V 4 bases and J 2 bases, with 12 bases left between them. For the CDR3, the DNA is TGCGCCAGCAGCCCAGGTAGCGGCGCCTACAATGAGCAGTTCTTC. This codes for CASSPGSGAYNEQFF.

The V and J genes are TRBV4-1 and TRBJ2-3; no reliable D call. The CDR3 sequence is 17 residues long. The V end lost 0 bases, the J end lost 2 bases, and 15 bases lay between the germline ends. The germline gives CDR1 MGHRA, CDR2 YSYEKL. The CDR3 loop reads CASSQDNRGIHTDTQYF. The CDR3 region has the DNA TGCGCCAGCAGCCAAGATAACCGCGGCATTCACACAGATACGCAGTATTTT.

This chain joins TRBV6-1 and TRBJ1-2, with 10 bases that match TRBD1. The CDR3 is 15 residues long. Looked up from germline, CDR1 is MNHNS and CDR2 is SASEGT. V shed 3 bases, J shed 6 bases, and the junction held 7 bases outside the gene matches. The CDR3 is CASSDPTTGGNGYTF. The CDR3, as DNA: TGTGCCAGCAGTGATCCCACGACAGGGGGCAATGGCTACACCTTC.

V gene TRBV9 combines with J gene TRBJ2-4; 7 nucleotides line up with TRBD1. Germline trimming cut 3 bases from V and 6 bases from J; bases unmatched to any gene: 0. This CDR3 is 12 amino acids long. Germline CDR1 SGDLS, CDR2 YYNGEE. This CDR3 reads CASSGDRNIQYF. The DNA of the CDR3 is TGTGCCAGCAGCGGGGACAGAAACATTCAGTACTTC.

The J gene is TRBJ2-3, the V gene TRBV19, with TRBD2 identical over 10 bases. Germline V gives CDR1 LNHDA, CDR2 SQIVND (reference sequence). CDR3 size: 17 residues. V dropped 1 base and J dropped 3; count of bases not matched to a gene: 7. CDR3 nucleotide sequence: TGTGCCAGTAGTATAGGAATAGCGGGAGGTTTTACAGATACGCAGTATTTT. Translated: CASSIGIAGGFTDTQYF.

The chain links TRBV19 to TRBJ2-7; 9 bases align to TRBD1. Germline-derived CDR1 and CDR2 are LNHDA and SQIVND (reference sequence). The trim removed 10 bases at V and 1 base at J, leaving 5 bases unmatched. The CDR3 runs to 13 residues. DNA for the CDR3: TGTGCCACCTCGGACAGGGGTTCCTACGAGCAGTACGTC. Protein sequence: CATSDRGSYEQYV.

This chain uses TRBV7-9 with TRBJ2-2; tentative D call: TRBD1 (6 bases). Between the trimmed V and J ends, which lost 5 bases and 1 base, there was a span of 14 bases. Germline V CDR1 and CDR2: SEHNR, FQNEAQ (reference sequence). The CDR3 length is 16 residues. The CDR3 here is CASSPVGRGNTGELFF. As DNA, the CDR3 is TGTGCCAGCAGCCCAGTCGGCAGGGGGAACACCGGGGAGCTGTTTTTT.

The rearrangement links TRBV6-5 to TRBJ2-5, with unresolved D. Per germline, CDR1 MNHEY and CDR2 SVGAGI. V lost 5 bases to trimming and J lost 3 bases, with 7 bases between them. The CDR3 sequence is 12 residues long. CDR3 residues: CASSLDEETQYF. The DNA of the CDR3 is TGTGCCAGCAGTCTAGACGAAGAGACCCAGTACTTC.

CDR3 sequence (DNA): TGCACCAGCAGCCAAGATGGGGGGCAACCGGGACAGGGGCGAACCACGAACACCGGGGAGCTGTTTTTT. As protein: CTSSQDGGQPGQGRTTNTGELFF. The chain uses TRBV1 and TRBJ2-2; the listed D gene, TRBD1, was not tested against the DNA. TRBV1 is noted as a pseudogene. CDR3 length: 23 residues.

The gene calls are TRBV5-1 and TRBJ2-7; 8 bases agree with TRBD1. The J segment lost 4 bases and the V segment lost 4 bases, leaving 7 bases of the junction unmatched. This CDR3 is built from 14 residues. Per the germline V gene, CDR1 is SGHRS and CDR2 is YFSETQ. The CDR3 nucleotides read TGCGCCAGCAGCGGTGGGACAGGAACATACGAGCAGTACTTC. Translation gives CASSGGTGTYEQYF.

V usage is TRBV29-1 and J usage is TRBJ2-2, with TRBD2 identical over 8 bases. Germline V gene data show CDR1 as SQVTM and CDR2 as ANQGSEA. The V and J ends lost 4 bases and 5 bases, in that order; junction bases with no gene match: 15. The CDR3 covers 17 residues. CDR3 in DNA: TGCAGCGTTGTCGCGGGTGATGGCGGGAGGAGAACCGGGGAGCTGTTTTTT. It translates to CSVVAGDGGRRTGELFF.

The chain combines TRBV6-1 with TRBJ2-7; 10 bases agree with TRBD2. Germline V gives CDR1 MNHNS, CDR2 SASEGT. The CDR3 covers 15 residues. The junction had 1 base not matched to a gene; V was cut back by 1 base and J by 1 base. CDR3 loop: CASSEVAGGSYEQYF. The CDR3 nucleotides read TGTGCCAGCAGTGAAGTAGCGGGAGGTTCCTACGAGCAGTACTTC.

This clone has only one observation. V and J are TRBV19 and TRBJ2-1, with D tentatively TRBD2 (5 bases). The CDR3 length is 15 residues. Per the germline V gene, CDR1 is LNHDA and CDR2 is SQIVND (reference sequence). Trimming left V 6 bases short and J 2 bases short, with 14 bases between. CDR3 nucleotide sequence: TGTGCCAGTAGCCCGACGGAGGTCACCTACAATGAGCAGTTCTTC. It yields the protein CASSPTEVTYNEQFF.

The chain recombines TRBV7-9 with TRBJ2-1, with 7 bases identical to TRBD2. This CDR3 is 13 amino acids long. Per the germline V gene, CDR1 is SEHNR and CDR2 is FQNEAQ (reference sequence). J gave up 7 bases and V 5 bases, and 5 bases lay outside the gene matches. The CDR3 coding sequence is TGTGCCAGCAGCCCCGACGGGGGGAATGAGCAGTTCTTC. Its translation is CASSPDGGNEQFF.

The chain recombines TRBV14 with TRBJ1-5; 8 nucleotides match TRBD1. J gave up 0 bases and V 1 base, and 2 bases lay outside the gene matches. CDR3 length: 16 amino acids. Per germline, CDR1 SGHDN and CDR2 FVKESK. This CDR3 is CASSQGDRYSNQPQHF. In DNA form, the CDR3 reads TGTGCCAGCAGCCAAGGGGACAGGTATAGCAATCAGCCCCAGCATTTT.

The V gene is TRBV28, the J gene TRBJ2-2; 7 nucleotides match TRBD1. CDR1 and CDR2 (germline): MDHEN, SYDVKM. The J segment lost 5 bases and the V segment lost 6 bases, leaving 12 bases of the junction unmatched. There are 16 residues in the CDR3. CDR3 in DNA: TGTGCCAGCAGCCCTATACCGACAGGGCGTACCGGGGAGCTGTTTTTT. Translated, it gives CASSPIPTGRTGELFF.

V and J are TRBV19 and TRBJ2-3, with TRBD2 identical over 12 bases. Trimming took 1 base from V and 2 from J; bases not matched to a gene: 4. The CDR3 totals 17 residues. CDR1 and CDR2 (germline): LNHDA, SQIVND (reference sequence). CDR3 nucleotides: TGTGCCAGTAGTATAGGACTAGCGGGAGACGACACAGATACGCAGTATTTT. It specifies CASSIGLAGDDTDTQYF.